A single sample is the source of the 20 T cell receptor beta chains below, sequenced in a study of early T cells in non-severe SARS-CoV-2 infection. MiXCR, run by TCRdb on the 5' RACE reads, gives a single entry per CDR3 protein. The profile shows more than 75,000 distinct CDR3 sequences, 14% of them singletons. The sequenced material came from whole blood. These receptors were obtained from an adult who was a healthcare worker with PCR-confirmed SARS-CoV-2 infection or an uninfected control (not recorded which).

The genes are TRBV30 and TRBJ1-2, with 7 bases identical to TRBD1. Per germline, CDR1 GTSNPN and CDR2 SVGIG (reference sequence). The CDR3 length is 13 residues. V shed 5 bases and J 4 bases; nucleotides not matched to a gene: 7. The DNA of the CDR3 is TGTGCCTGGCTACAGGGGTATGGCTATGGCTACACCTTC. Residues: CAWLQGYGYGYTF.

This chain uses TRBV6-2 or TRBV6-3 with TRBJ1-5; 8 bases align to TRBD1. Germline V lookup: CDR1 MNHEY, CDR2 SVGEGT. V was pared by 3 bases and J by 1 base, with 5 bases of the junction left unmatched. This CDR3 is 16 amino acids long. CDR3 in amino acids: CASSYNGQGSNQPQHF. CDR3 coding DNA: TGTGCCAGCAGTTATAACGGACAGGGAAGCAATCAGCCCCAGCATTTT.

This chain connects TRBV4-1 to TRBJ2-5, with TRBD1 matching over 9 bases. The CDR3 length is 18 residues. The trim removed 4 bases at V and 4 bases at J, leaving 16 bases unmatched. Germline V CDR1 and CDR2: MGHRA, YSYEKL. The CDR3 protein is CASSLLPRTGGSRETQYF. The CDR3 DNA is TGCGCCAGCAGCCTCCTTCCGCGAACAGGGGGCTCTAGAGAGACCCAGTACTTC.

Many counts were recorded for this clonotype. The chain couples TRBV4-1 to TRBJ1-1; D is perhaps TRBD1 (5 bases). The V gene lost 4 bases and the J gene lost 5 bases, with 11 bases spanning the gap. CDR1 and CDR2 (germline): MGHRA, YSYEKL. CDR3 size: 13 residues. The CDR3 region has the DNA TGCGCCAGCAGCCGGGGCTCAAGGACTGAAGCTTTCTTT. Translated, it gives CASSRGSRTEAFF.

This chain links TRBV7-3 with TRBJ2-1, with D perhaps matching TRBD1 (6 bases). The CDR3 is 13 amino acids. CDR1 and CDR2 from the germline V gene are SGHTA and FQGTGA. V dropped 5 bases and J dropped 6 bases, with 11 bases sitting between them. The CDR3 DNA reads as TGTGCCAGCAGCCCCGACAGGAGCAATGAGCAGTTCTTC. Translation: CASSPDRSNEQFF.

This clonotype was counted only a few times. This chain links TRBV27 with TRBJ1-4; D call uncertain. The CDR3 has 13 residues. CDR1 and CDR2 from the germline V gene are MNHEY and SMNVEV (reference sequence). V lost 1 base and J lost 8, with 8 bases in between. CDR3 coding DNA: TGTGCCAGCAGTTTATGGTCATCAGAAAAACTGTTTTTT. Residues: CASSLWSSEKLFF.

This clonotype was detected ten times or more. The CDR3 reads CSARDRGLRDEQFF. The CDR3 DNA follows: TGCAGTGCTCGGGACAGGGGGCTTAGAGATGAGCAGTTCTTC. The chain joins TRBV20-1 to TRBJ2-1; 12 nucleotides match TRBD1. V shed 5 bases and J 8 bases; nucleotides not matched to a gene: 7. CDR1 DFQATT and CDR2 SNEGSKA come from the germline V gene (reference sequence). The CDR3 has 14 amino acids.

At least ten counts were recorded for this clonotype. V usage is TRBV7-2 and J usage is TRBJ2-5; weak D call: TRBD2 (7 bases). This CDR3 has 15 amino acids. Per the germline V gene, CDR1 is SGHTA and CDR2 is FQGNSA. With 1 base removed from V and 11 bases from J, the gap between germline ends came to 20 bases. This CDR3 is CASSLEGVRGAQQYF. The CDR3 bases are TGTGCCAGCAGCTTAGAAGGGGTACGGGGGGCTCAGCAGTACTTC.

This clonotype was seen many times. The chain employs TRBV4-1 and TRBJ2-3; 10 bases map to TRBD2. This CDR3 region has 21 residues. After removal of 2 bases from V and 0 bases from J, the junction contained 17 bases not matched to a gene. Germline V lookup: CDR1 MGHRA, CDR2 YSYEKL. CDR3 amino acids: CASSQRVSGGAGPLSTDTQYF. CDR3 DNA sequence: TGCGCCAGCAGCCAAAGGGTGAGCGGGGGGGCCGGGCCATTGAGCACAGATACGCAGTATTTT.

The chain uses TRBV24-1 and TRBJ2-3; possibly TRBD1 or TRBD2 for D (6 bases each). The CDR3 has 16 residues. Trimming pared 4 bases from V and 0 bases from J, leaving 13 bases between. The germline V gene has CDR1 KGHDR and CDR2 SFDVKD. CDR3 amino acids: CATSDSGGRSTDTQYF. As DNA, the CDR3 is TGTGCCACCAGTGACTCCGGGGGCAGGAGCACAGATACGCAGTATTTT.

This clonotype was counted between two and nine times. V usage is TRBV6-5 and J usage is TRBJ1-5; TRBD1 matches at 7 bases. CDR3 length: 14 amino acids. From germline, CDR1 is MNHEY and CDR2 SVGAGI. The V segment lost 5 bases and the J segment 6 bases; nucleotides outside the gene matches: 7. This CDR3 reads CASSPTGMSQPQHF. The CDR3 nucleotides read TGTGCCAGCAGTCCGACAGGGATGAGTCAGCCCCAGCATTTT.

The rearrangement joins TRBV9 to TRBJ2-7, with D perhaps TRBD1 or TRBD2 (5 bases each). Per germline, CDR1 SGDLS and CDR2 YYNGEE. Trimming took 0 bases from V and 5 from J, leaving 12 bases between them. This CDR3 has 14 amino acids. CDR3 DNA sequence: TGTGCCAGCAGCGTAGACGTGGGGACCAACGAGCAGTACTTC. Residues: CASSVDVGTNEQYF.

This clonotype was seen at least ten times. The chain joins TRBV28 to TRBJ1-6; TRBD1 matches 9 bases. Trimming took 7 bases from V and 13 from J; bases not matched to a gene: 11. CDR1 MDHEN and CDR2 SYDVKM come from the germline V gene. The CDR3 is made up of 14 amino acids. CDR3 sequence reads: CASISGQGMGPLHF. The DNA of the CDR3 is TGTGCCAGCATTTCGGGACAGGGTATGGGCCCCCTCCACTTT.

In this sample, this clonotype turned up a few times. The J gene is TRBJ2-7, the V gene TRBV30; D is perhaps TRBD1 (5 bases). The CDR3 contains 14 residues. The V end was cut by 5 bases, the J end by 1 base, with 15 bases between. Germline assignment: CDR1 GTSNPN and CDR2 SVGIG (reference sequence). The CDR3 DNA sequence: TGTGCCTGGGACCCGTCAGGGAAATCCTACGAGCAGTACTTC. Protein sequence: CAWDPSGKSYEQYF. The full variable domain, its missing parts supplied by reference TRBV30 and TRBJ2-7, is SQTIHQWPATLVQPVGSPLSLECTVEGTSNPNLYWYRQAAGRGLQLLFYSVGIGQISSEVPQNLSASRPQDRQFILSSKKLLLSDSGFYLCAWDPSGKSYEQYFGPGTRLTVT.

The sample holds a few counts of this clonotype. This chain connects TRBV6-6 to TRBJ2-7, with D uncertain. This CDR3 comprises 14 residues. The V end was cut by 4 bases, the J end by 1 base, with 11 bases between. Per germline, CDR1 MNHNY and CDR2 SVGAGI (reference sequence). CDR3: CASSLGRKSYEQYF. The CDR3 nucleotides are TGTGCCAGCAGTTTGGGAAGAAAGTCCTACGAGCAGTACTTC.

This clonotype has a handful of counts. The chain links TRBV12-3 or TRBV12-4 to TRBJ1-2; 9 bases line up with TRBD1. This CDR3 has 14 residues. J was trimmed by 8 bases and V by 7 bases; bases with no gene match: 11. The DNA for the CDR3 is TGTGCCAGCACCCAGACAGGGGGTGCCCTGGGCTACACCTTC. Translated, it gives CASTQTGGALGYTF.

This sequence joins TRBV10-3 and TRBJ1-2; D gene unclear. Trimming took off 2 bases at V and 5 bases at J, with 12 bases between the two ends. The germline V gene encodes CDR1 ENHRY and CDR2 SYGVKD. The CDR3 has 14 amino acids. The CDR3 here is CAISENGKGYGYTF. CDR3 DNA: TGTGCCATCAGTGAGAACGGAAAGGGATATGGCTACACCTTC.

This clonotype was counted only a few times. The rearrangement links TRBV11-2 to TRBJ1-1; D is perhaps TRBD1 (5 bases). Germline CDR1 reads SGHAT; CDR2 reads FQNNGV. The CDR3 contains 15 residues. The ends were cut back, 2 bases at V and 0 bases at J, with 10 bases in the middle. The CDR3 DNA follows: TGTGCCAGCAGCTTATCTGGCAGGGTGAACACTGAAGCTTTCTTT. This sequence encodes CASSLSGRVNTEAFF.

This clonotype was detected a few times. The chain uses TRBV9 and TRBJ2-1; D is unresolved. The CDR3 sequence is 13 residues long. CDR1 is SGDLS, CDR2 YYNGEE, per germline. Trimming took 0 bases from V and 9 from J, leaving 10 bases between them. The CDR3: CASSVAFLPEQFF. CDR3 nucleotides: TGTGCCAGCAGCGTAGCATTTCTTCCTGAGCAGTTCTTC.

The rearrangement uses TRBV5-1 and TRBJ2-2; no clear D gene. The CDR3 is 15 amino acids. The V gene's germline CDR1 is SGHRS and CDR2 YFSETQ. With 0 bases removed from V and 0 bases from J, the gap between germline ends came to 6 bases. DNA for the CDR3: TGCGCCAGCAGCTTGGTACTCGCGAACACCGGGGAGCTGTTTTTT. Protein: CASSLVLANTGELFF.